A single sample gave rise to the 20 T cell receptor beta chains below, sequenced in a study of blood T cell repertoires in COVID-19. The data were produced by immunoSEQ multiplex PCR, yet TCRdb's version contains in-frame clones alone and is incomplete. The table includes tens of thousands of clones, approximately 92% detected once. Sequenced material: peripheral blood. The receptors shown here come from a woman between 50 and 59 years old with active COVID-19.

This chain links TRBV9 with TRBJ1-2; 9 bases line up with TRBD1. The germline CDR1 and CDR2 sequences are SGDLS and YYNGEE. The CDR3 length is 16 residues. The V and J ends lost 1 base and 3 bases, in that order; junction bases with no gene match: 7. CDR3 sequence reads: CASSVTGGAFDYGYTF. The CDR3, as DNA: TGTGCCAGCAGCGTAACAGGGGGCGCGTTCGACTATGGCTACACCTTC.

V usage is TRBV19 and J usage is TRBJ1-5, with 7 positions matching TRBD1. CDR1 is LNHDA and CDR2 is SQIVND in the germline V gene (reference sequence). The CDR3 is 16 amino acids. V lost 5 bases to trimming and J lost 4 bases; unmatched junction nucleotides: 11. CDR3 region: CASSRALAGGNQPQHF. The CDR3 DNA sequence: TGTGCCAGTAGTCGGGCCCTGGCAGGGGGGAATCAGCCCCAGCATTTT.

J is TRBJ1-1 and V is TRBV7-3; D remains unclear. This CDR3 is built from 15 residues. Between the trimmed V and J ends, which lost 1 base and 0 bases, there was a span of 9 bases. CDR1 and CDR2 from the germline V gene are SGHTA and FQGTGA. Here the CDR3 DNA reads TGTGCCAGCAGCTTAAAATTCGGGTTGAACACTGAAGCTTTCTTT. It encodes CASSLKFGLNTEAFF. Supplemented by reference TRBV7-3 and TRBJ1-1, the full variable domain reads GAGVSQTPSNKVTEKGKYVELRCDPISGHTALYWYRQSLGQGPEFLIYFQGTGAADDSGLPNDRFFAVRPEGSVSTLKIQRTERGDSAVYLCASSLKFGLNTEAFFGQGTRLTVV.

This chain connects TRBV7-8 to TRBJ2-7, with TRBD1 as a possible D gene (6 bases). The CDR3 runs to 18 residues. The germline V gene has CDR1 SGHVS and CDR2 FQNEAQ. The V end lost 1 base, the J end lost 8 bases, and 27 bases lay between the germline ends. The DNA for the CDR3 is TGTGCCAGCAGCTTAGGGGGGACAACTACTATACTACGTCTGAAGCAGTACTTC. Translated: CASSLGGTTTILRLKQYF.

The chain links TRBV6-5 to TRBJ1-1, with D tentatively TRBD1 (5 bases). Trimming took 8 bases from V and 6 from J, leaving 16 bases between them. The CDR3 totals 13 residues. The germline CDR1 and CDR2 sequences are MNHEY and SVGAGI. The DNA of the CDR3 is TGTGCCAGCGTTAAATGGCAGGGTTCTGAAGCTTTCTTT. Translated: CASVKWQGSEAFF.

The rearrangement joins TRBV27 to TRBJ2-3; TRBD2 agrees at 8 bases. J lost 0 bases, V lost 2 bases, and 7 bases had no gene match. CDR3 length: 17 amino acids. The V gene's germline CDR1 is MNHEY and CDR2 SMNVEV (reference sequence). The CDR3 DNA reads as TGTGCCAGCAGTTTAGGATTCGGACTAGCTAGCACAGATACGCAGTATTTT. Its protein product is CASSLGFGLASTDTQYF.

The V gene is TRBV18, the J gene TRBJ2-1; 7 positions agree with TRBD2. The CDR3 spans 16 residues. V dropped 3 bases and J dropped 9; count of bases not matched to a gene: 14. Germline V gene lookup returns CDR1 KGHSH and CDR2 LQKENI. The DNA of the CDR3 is TGTGCCAGCTCACCGCGAGTGACTAGCAACTGGGTTGAGCAGTTCTTC. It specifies CASSPRVTSNWVEQFF.

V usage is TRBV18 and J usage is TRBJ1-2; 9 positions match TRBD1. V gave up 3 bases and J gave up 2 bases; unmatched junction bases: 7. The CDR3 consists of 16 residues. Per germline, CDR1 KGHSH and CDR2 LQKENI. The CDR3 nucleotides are TGTGCCAGCTCACCGGACAGGGGCATAGGAAACTATGGCTACACCTTC. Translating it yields CASSPDRGIGNYGYTF.

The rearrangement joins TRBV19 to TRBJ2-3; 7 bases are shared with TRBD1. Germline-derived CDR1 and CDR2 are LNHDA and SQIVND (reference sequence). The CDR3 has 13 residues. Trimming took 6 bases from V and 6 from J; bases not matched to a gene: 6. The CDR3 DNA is TGTGCCAGTAGACACACAGGGGCGGATACGCAGTATTTT. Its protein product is CASRHTGADTQYF.

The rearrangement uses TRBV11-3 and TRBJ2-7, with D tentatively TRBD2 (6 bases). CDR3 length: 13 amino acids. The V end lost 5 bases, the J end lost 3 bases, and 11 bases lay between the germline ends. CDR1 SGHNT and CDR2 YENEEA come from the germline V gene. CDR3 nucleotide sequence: TGTGCCAGCAGCGGGCGGGGAAGCTACGAGCAGTACTTC. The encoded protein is CASSGRGSYEQYF.

CDR3 DNA: TGTGCCACCGCCAGCGGGGGGACCTACGAGCAGTACTTC. As protein: CATASGGTYEQYF. The chain carries TRBV10-3 and TRBJ2-7; 9 positions match TRBD2. Germline CDR1 reads ENHRY; CDR2 reads SYGVKD. V lost 10 bases to trimming and J lost 2 bases; unmatched junction nucleotides: 6. The CDR3 is 13 residues long.

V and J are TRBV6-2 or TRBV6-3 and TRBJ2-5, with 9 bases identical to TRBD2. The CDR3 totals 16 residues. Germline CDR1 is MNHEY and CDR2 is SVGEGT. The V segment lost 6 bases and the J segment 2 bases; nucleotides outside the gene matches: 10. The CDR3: CASSPGGLAGQETQYF. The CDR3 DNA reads TGTGCCAGCAGCCCTGGGGGGCTAGCGGGACAAGAGACCCAGTACTTC.

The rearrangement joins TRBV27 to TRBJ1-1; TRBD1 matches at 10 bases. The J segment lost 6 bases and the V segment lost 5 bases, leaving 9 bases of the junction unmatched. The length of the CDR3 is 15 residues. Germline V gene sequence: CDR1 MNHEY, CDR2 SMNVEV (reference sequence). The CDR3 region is CASSPPGTGESEAFF. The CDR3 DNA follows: TGTGCCAGCAGTCCACCCGGGACAGGGGAATCTGAAGCTTTCTTT.

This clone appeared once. The CDR3 nucleotides are TGTGCCAGCGGACTAGCCTACAATGAGCAGTTCTTC. Amino acid sequence: CASGLAYNEQFF. V and J are TRBV12-3 or TRBV12-4 and TRBJ2-1, with TRBD2 matching 7 bases. V shed 8 bases, J shed 2 bases, and the junction held 0 bases outside the gene matches. This CDR3 is 12 amino acids long.

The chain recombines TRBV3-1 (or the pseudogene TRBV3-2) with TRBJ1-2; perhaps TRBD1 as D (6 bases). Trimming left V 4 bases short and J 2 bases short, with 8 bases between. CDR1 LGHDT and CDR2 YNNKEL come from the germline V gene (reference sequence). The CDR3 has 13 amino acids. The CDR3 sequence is CASSLGQNYGYTF. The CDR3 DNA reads TGTGCCAGCAGCCTCGGACAGAACTATGGCTACACCTTC.

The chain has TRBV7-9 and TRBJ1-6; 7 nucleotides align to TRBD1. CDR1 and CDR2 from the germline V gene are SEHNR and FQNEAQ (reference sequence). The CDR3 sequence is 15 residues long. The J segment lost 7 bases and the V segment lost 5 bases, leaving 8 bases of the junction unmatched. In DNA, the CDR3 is TGTGCCAGCAGCCCCCGGGACAGCGAAAATTCACCCCTCCACTTT. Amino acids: CASSPRDSENSPLHF.

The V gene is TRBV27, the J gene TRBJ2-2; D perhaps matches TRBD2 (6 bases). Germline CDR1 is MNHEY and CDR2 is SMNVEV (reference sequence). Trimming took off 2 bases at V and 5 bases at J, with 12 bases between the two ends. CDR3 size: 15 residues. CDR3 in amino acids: CASSLARLETGELFF. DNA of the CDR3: TGTGCCAGCAGTTTAGCCCGACTAGAGACCGGGGAGCTGTTTTTT.

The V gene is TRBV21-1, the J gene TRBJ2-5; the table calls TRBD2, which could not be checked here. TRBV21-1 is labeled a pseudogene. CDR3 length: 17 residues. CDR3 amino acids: CASSYVWTARAQETQYF. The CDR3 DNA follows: TGTGCCAGCAGCTATGTCTGGACTGCCAGAGCACAAGAGACCCAGTACTTC.

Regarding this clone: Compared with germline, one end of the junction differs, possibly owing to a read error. The DNA of the CDR3 is TGTGCCATCAGTGAAGCCGAAAACATTCAGTACTTC. It codes for CAISEAENIQYF. V is TRBV10-3 and J is TRBJ2-4; D unresolved. The germline gives CDR1 ENHRY, CDR2 SYGVKD. The CDR3 has 12 residues.

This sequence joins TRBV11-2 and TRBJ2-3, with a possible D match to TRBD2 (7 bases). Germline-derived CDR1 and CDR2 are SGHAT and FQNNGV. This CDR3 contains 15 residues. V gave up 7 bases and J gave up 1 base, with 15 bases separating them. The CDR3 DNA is TGTGCCAGCACCAGGGGAGGGACTGGCACAGATACGCAGTATTTT. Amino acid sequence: CASTRGGTGTDTQYF. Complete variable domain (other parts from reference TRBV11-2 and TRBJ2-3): EAGVAQSPRYKIIEKRQSVAFWCNPISGHATLYWYQQILGQGPKLLIQFQNNGVVDDSQLPKDRFSAERLKGVDSTLKIQPAKLEDSAVYLCASTRGGTGTDTQYFGPGTRLTVL.